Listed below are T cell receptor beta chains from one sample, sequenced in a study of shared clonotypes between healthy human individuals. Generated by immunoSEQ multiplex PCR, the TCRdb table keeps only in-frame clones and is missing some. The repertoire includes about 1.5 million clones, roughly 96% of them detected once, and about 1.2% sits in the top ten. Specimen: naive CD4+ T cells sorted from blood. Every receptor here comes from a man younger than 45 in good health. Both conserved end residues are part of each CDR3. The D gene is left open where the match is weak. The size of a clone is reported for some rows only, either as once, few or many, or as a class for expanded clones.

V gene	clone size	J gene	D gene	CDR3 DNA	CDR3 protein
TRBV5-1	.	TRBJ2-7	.	TGCGCCAGCAGCCTACAGGTTCTCTACGAGCAGTACTTC	CASSLQVLYEQYF
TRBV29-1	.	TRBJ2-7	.	TGCAGCGTCCTGGGAGGCAAGACCTACGAGCAGTACTTC	CSVLGGKTYEQYF
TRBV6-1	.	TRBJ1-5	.	TGTGCCAGCTCCCCTCCGGTGAGGCCCCAGCATTTT	CASSPPVRPQHF
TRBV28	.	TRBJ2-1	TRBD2	TGTGCCAGCAGGTCTAGCGGGGGCTCCTACAATGAGCAGTTCTTC	CASRSSGGSYNEQFF
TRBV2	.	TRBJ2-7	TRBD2	TGTGCCAGCATAACGAGCGGGATGGGCTACGAGCAGTACTTC	CASITSGMGYEQYF
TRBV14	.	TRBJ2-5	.	TGTGCCAGCAGCCAAGAGGAGGAGACCCAGTACTTC	CASSQEEETQYF
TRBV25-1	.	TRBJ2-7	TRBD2	TGTGCCAGCAGTGAAATTACTAGCGGGAACGAGCAGTACTTC	CASSEITSGNEQYF
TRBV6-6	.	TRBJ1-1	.	TGTGCCAGCAGTGGCCGGGACACCAATGAAGCTTTCTTT	CASSGRDTNEAFF
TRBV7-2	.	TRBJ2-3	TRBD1	TGTGCCAGCAGCTTAGACAGGGGGGCAGATACGCAGTATTTT	CASSLDRGADTQYF
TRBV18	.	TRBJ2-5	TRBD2	TGTGCCAGCTCACCGGCGGGGGGCCAAGAGACCCAGTACTTC	CASSPAGGQETQYF
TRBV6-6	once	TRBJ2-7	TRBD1	TGTGCCAGCAGGAGACGGGACAGGGAGGACGAGCAGTACTTC	CASRRRDREDEQYF
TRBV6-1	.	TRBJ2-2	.	TGTGCCAGCAGTGAGTCCCTTAATCTCAGAGTCTGGGGGACCGGGGAGCTGTTTTTT	CASSESLNLRVWGTGELFF
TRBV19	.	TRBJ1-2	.	TGTGCCAGTAGGCCCGGGATCAACTATGGCTACACCTTC	CASRPGINYGYTF
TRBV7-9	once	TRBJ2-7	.	TGTGCCAGCAGCTTTCAGGGGACCTACGAGCAGTACTTC	CASSFQGTYEQYF
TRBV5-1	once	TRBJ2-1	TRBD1	TGCGCCAGCAGCTTTTGGGACAGAGGGGACGATGAGCAGTTCTTC	CASSFWDRGDDEQFF
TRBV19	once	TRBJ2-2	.	TGTGCCAGTAGTGGGCATGTCCTCACCGGGGAGCTGTTTTTT	CASSGHVLTGELFF